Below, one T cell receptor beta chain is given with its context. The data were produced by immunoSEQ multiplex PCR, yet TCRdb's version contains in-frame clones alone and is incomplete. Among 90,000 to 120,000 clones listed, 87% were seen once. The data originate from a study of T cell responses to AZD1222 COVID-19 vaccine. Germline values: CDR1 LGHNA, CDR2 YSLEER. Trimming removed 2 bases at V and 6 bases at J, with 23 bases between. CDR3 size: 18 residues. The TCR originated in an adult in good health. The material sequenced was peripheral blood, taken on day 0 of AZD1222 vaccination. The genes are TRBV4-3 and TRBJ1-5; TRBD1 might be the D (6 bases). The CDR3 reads CASSQIAPGHRGSQPQHF. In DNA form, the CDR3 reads TGCGCCAGCAGCCAAATAGCTCCGGGACACCGGGGAAGTCAGCCCCAGCATTTT.